The 4 T cell receptor beta chains presented below share a single source sample, sequenced in a study of T cell responses to AZD1222 COVID-19 vaccine. Profiled with immunoSEQ multiplex PCR; TCRdb holds only in-frame clones, not every one. The sample lists over 100,000 clones, approximately 91% occurring once. The specimen was peripheral blood, collected on day 0 of AZD1222 vaccination. Receptor source: an adult in good health.

The chain employs TRBV30 and TRBJ1-1; TRBD1 is a possible D gene (6 bases). The ends were cut back, 4 bases at V and 9 bases at J, with 18 bases in the middle. There are 13 residues in the CDR3. Looked up from germline, CDR1 is GTSNPN and CDR2 is SVGIG (reference sequence). The CDR3 loop is CAWITQGWPKAFF. The CDR3 region has the DNA TGTGCCTGGATCACACAGGGTTGGCCTAAAGCTTTCTTT.

The CDR3, as DNA: TGTGCCAGCAGTTACTCCTGGGGGGGGCCCACAGATACGCAGTATTTT. Translating it yields CASSYSWGGPTDTQYF. The chain links TRBV6-5 to TRBJ2-3; D may be TRBD2 (7 bases). The CDR3 sequence is 16 residues long. V was clipped by 0 bases and J by 2 bases, with 12 bases between them. Germline V lookup: CDR1 MNHEY, CDR2 SVGAGI.

This clone was counted once. The chain uses TRBV7-2 and TRBJ2-3, with D hard to call. With 3 bases removed from V and 0 bases from J, the gap between germline ends came to 10 bases. This CDR3 comprises 15 residues. The V gene's germline CDR1 is SGHTA and CDR2 FQGNSA. In nucleotides, the CDR3 is TGTGCCAGCAGCTTCAGATACGCTAGCACAGATACGCAGTATTTT. It specifies CASSFRYASTDTQYF.

The V and J genes are TRBV19 and TRBJ1-1, with 7 bases identical to TRBD1. Trimming at V came to 7 bases and at J to 5 bases, leaving 7 bases not matched to a gene. Germline CDR1 reads LNHDA; CDR2 reads SQIVND (reference sequence). This CDR3 region has 13 residues. Here the CDR3 reads CASNRGYLTEAFF. The CDR3 DNA follows: TGTGCCAGTAACAGGGGTTATTTGACTGAAGCTTTCTTT.